The sequence of this T cell receptor (beta chain) was determined in a study of T cell changes during pregnancy in multiple sclerosis. Produced via immunoSEQ multiplex PCR; TCRdb's table is partial and in-frame only. The table records fewer than 35,000 clones, about nine tenths of them present only once. Trimming pared 8 bases from V and 6 bases from J, leaving 14 bases between. Germline-derived CDR1 and CDR2 are LNHDA and SQIVND (reference sequence). The CDR3 is 13 residues long. Specimen: CD8+ T cells from peripheral blood mononuclear cells, collected in the second trimester of pregnancy. The chain links TRBV19 to TRBJ1-5, with a possible D match to TRBD1 (6 bases). This TCR was recovered from a female donor with multiple sclerosis, enrolled in a pregnancy study. CDR3 amino acids: CASRAGAGQPQHF. The CDR3 DNA is TGTGCCAGTCGGGCGGGGGCAGGTCAGCCCCAGCATTTT.